The sequence of this TCR beta chain was determined in a study of naive and memory T cell subsets. This clonotype was seen only a few times. The germline gives CDR1 LGHNA, CDR2 YNFKEQ. This CDR3 spans 15 amino acids. Trimming took 0 bases from V and 0 from J, leaving 6 bases between them. An equimolar mix of two oligonucleotides served as the beta constant-region primer for TRBC1 and TRBC2. TCRdb re-called the UMI-ligation and nested PCR reads with MiXCR, one entry per CDR3 protein. The table includes 130,000 to 150,000 distinct CDR3 sequences, over 15% detected once. The receptor was derived from a human donor in good health. Sequenced: naive CD4+ T cells from blood. V usage is TRBV4-2 and J usage is TRBJ1-5, with D unresolved. The CDR3 here is CASSQESYSNQPQHF. CDR3 in DNA: TGTGCCAGCAGCCAAGAGAGTTATAGCAATCAGCCCCAGCATTTT.